This T cell receptor (beta chain) was sequenced in a study of cytomegalovirus exposure and HLA in healthy donors (TCRdb year 2017). At the level of the whole study: In an earlier analysis of 450 to 750 of the donors, 250 to 350 Gb of sequence data and 95 million to 130 million unique TCR beta sequences from some 170 million T cells were reported. Every discovery cohort repertoire had been produced on one sequencing platform. The study aimed to test whether cataloging public T cell receptors could reveal signatures of past pathogen exposure. An early release covering about 600 HLA-typed donors comprised roughly 300 gigabases of sequencing data and around 86 million unique TCR sequences. Both class I and class II loci were covered by HLA typing, at four-digit resolution. About five DR-DQ haplotypes were treated as single units for association and clustering because of strong linkage in the cohort. Rather than drawing on any new phenotypic data, the later analysis identified candidate immune exposures from TCR beta sequences and the way those sequences occurred across donors. Besides the first cohort of 666 subjects, a separate validation cohort made up of 90 to 150 different subjects was used. Among around 400 genotyped donors of the cohort, an average of about 220,000 unique TCR beta nucleotide sequences was sequenced per donor, of which 15% to 20% were non-productive. A later analysis re-analyzed previously published TCR beta repertoires from hundreds of donors and added high-resolution HLA genotyping to study TCR occurrence patterns. In an earlier analysis of more than 550 of the donors, high-throughput TCR beta sequencing was used to judge whether each TCR beta V gene segment behaved as functional or pseudogenic. The study combined high-throughput TCR immunosequencing, statistical association of individual TCRs with disease status, and machine learning to predict cytomegalovirus infection status. Of the 300 to 450 genotyped donors, approximately 83% fell in the genetic ancestry cluster associated with self-reported Caucasian donors. In a later genetic analysis, genome-wide SNP genotypes for about 55% of the roughly 700 donors were used, and that subset was treated as a discovery cohort. Donor age, sex, ethnicity and CMV serostatus were compiled alongside the repertoire data. The number of donors typed differed by locus, with about 620-630 for A, B, C, DRB1 and DQB1, 522 for DQA1, 606 for DPA1, and some 470 for DPB1. The study used immunosequencing to profile the T cell repertoires of about 670 subjects and linked those repertoires to cytomegalovirus serostatus.

Note on this clone: This receptor's antigen is unknown. Per-base quality was not reported, and no clone a single base away is much larger than it.

Library generation was performed with the immunoSEQ multiplex PCR assay. The multiplex PCR relied on a mix of 60 forward primers for TCR Vbeta segments and 13 reverse primers for TCR Jbeta segments. A multiplex PCR assay on genomic DNA amplified the CDR3 region of rearranged TCR beta genes. The Illumina HiSeq System was used to sequence the amplified TCR beta libraries as 87-base-pair reads. Per the source publication's procedure: Across the roughly 600 repertoires, a later analysis counted 78 million or so unique TCR beta chains, around 11 million of which were shared by at least two donors. Raw reads were error-corrected and collapsed into unique sequences with a nearest-neighbor algorithm that merged closely related sequences to remove PCR and sequencing errors. V, D and J gene segments were assigned by aligning CDR3 sequences to IMGT reference sequences. For a sequence to be retained, a match of at least six nucleotides to both a V gene segment and a J gene segment was required. A rearrangement was called productive if the CDR3 had no stop codons and remained in frame with V and J, and every other rearrangement was called non-productive. Following IMGT convention, CDR3 was defined as the stretch from the second conserved V-encoded cysteine up to the conserved J-encoded phenylalanine. Sequences without an unambiguous match to a single V gene segment were excluded from the earlier analysis of approximately 600 of the donors. An earlier analysis of 500 to 700 of the donors classified V segments as functional when productive rearrangements were above 56.7% and as segregating when the standard deviation between donors was above 5%. A statistical classification framework was developed to diagnose cytomegalovirus status using the catalog of TCR beta chain sequences. V and J gene assignment, in a later analysis, came from comparing TCR nucleotide sequences with IMGT/GENE-DB human TR gene sequences. In a later analysis, CDR3 sequences and most-parsimonious VDJ recombination scenarios were assigned using the TCRdist pipeline. In a later analysis, every TCR beta chain was defined by the combination of its CDR3 amino acid sequence and its V-gene family, and reads without a unique V-gene family were dropped. As a way to deal with suspected cross-contamination and a sequencing artifact, a later analysis dropped 640 or so nucleotide sequences that were highly shared and had low generation probability. In a later analysis, a clonal expansion index for each public chain was calculated from normalized within-repertoire ranks of inferred template counts. Generation probabilities in a later analysis came from a VDJ recombination model fitted to out-of-frame rearrangements, and those results were checked against IGoR. A later analysis scored TCR-TCR, TCR-HLA and TCR-CMV co-occurrence with hypergeometric tests, applying a repertoire-size bias correction to TCR pairs. A later analysis estimated false discovery rates by permuting HLA or CMV assignments 20 times. In a later analysis, co-occurring TCRs were grouped with DBSCAN, and TCRdist sequence similarity was added when clustering was performed within HLA-allele-positive subsets. Repertoires with fewer than 30,000 or more than 120,000 public chains were left out of co-occurrence clustering, as were a few repertoires with anomalous nucleotide sharing. TCRdb took this table from immuneACCESS and kept in-frame rearrangements with V and J called. Such tables lack part of the clones; where checked against another copy, unresolved V genes explain under half of the gap, and the rest is unexplained. The DNA gave D and trimming, while V, J and clone size come from that table. Here the sample has about 210,000 clones; around 80% occur a single time. About 0.47% of the sample goes to the ten largest clones.

CDR1 and CDR2 are drawn from the germline V gene: SQVTM, ANQGSEA. A distance of 19 bases separates the germline ends of V and J, which lose 0 bases and 7 bases respectively. There are 16 amino acids in the CDR3, from cysteine to phenylalanine inclusive. Here the CDR3 DNA is all that survives: 48 bases in frame from base 1. The investigation overall reported the following: The only immune exposure information available for the cohort was CMV serostatus. In vitro tests confirmed that three of the cytomegalovirus-associated TCR beta chains recognize cytomegalovirus antigens. The study listed 150 to 200 TCR beta chains as associated with cytomegalovirus. Correlated functional status among segregating V segments might reflect linkage disequilibrium, but an unknown experimental factor could not be ruled out. Compared with the approximately 670-donor mean, donors in an Asian-associated ancestry cluster had fewer N-insertions in productive TCRs, according to a later genetic analysis. When HLA alleles, especially DR and DQ, strongly co-occurred, TCR associations were difficult to assign to individual alleles. Most TCR sequences were seen in very few donors, while some public TCRs were found in many individuals. The earlier analysis of about 600 of the donors excluded about 16 rarely observed V segments, including chromosome 9 orphons, because counts were too low. A further reported finding was that TCR beta sequences accurately predicted the HLA-A and HLA-B alleles for most subjects in the first cohort. It was suggested by the authors that the approach could potentially be generalized to other disease states and immunological phenotypes. The classifier was reported to diagnose cytomegalovirus status with high specificity and sensitivity in both the original cohort and the validation cohort. In this cohort, only TCR beta chains were sequenced, and detectable features were limited by the absence of alpha or paired-chain data. In a later analysis, TCR association rates were found to vary across HLA loci, with the most associated TCRs seen for DRB1 alleles and the fewest for HLA-C alleles. A cluster of highly shared sequence variants was judged likely to represent a technical artifact of the sequencing pipeline. Because the 87-base-pair reads could not distinguish some IMGT-functional V segments, including TRBV6-2 and TRBV6-3, those segments were excluded. Because some donors lacked HLA typing at each locus, the association tests relied only on the typed subset. A later analysis associated approximately 17,000 TCR beta sequences with specific HLA alleles at a false discovery rate of 0.05. In a later analysis, HLA-associated TCR beta chains were found to be more clonally expanded and to have lower generation probabilities than equally common non-associated chains. In an earlier analysis of approximately 590 of the donors, most TCR beta V segments appeared in productive rearrangements about 87% or about 30% of the time, broadly matching IMGT annotations. A later genetic analysis associated a missense DCLRE1C variant with V-gene and J-gene trimming of TCR beta chains, and an independent cohort replicated the association. According to a later analysis, most CMV-associated TCR beta chains appeared to be HLA-restricted, and the HLA associations seemed to be driven largely by CMV exposure. Roughly uniform sequencing depth across donors was assumed in presence/absence analyses, although this assumption may not hold. According to a later analysis, parvovirus B19, influenza, CMV and Epstein-Barr virus appeared linked to several top co-occurrence clusters.

The cohort consisted of 600 to 750 healthy bone marrow donors. At the time of sampling, every cohort member was nominally healthy, though immune exposures that went unrecorded were likely present. The donor was CMV seronegative and belonged to the group of 352 seronegative cohort members. A peripheral blood sample was provided by each donor, and peripheral blood mononuclear cells were used for TCR beta sequencing. The Qiagen DNeasy Blood Extraction Kit was used to extract genomic DNA from the blood cell samples. The chain uses TRBV29-1 and TRBJ2-1; the D gene is possibly TRBD2, with 6 bases matching. This clonotype originated in a boy younger than 18 in good health and CMV-seronegative. The specimen was PBMCs. The CDR3 protein is CSVEDKKRALWNEQFF. DNA sequence: TGCAGCGTTGAAGATAAAAAGCGGGCCCTGTGGAATGAGCAGTTCTTC.